The 28 T cell receptor beta chains below come from one sample, sequenced in a study of response to subunit inactivated influenza vaccine. Each CDR3 protein is one row after TCRdb ran MiXCR on the RT-PCR reads. The sample lists roughly 650,000 distinct CDR3 sequences; around 13% were seen once. The source material was PBMCs from blood, sampled roughly 2 weeks before vaccination. Receptors originate from a man aged 50 to 60 who received an inactivated influenza vaccine.

This clonotype has a handful of counts. The J gene is TRBJ2-1, the V gene TRBV12-3 or TRBV12-4; TRBD2 aligns across 7 bases. The V segment lost 11 bases and the J segment 7 bases; nucleotides outside the gene matches: 11. This CDR3 contains 13 residues. CDR3: CASQGGRRNEQFF. CDR3 nucleotides: TGTGCCTCTCAAGGCGGGAGACGGAATGAGCAGTTCTTC.

This clonotype was seen more than once but under ten times. The chain's CDR3 is CASSLTTSGSTDTQYF. DNA for the CDR3: TGCGCCAGCAGCTTGACGACTAGCGGGAGCACAGATACGCAGTATTTT. The chain is built from TRBV5-1 and TRBJ2-3; 10 bases fit TRBD2. After removal of 1 base from V and 0 bases from J, the junction contained 2 bases not matched to a gene. CDR3 length: 16 residues. Germline CDR1 and CDR2: SGHRS and YFSETQ.

The chain has TRBV12-3 or TRBV12-4 and TRBJ2-1; the match to TRBD2 covers 13 bases. V shed 4 bases, J shed 5 bases, and the junction held 8 bases outside the gene matches. There are 17 residues in the CDR3. DNA for the CDR3: TGTGCCAGCAGTTCTACGGGACTAGCGGGGAGACACAATGAGCAGTTCTTC. It codes for CASSSTGLAGRHNEQFF.

This clonotype turned up a few times. V usage is TRBV5-1 and J usage is TRBJ2-3, with 9 positions matching TRBD2. Germline V gene data show CDR1 as SGHRS and CDR2 as YFSETQ. This CDR3 has 15 amino acids. Trimming cost V 4 bases and J 3 bases; bases outside gene matches: 6. As DNA, the CDR3 is TGCGCCAGCAGCCTTGGGACTAGCAGAACAGATACGCAGTATTTT. Translating it yields CASSLGTSRTDTQYF.

The sample holds a few counts of this clonotype. At one end the junction does not follow the germline gene, possibly because of a read error. The rearrangement uses TRBV4-3 and TRBJ1-1; 7 positions match TRBD1. The CDR3 sequence is 15 residues long. Per germline, CDR1 LGHNA and CDR2 YSLEER. The CDR3 protein is CASGHQGGLRAEAFF. CDR3 nucleotide sequence: TGCGCCAGCGGCCATCAGGGGGGCTTGAGGGCTGAAGCTTTCTTT.

The V gene is TRBV27, the J gene TRBJ2-5; TRBD2 agrees at 8 bases. The germline CDR1 and CDR2 sequences are MNHEY and SMNVEV (reference sequence). CDR3 length: 14 amino acids. The V gene end was trimmed by 4 bases and the J gene end by 1 base; junction bases not matched to a gene: 2. The CDR3 sequence is CASSWAGGQETQYF. CDR3 coding DNA: TGTGCCAGCAGTTGGGCGGGGGGCCAAGAGACCCAGTACTTC.

Here the CDR3 DNA reads TGTGCCAGCAGCTCCAGGACTAGCGGGAGGGTAAATGAGCAGTTCTTC. Its translation: CASSSRTSGRVNEQFF. The gene calls are TRBV3-1 and TRBJ2-1, with TRBD2 matching over 15 bases. The V gene end was trimmed by 5 bases and the J gene end by 7 bases; junction bases not matched to a gene: 6. This CDR3 region has 16 residues. Germline V gene lookup returns CDR1 LGHDT and CDR2 YNNKEL (reference sequence).

The genes are TRBV13 and TRBJ2-2; 8 bases are a match to TRBD2. The germline gives CDR1 PRHDT, CDR2 FYEKMQ (reference sequence). The CDR3 is 16 amino acids. V shed 4 bases and J 0 bases; nucleotides not matched to a gene: 4. For the CDR3, the DNA is TGTGCCAGCAGCTCCCCGGGACTAGCGAACACCGGGGAGCTGTTTTTT. Translating gives CASSSPGLANTGELFF.

This clonotype was observed a handful of times. V usage is TRBV10-3 and J usage is TRBJ1-1; D unresolved. This CDR3 is built from 13 residues. Looked up from germline, CDR1 is ENHRY and CDR2 is SYGVKD. With 6 bases removed from V and 5 bases from J, the gap between germline ends came to 13 bases. For the CDR3, the DNA is TGTGCCATCAGACGGAAACCGAAGACTGAAGCTTTCTTT. Translating it yields CAIRRKPKTEAFF.

This clonotype was picked up a small number of times. This sequence joins TRBV29-1 and TRBJ2-3; 12 positions match TRBD2. Trimming at V came to 2 bases and at J to 1 base, leaving 13 bases not matched to a gene. The CDR3 totals 19 residues. Germline CDR1 and CDR2: SQVTM and ANQGSEA. CDR3 protein: CSVERVPSGRAGGTDTQYF. CDR3 DNA: TGCAGCGTTGAAAGGGTACCTAGCGGGAGGGCCGGGGGCACAGATACGCAGTATTTT.

This clonotype was counted a few times. The chain employs TRBV6-1 and TRBJ2-6; D is ambiguous. Germline CDR1 MNHNS, CDR2 SASEGT. Trimming took off 8 bases at V and 0 bases at J, with 11 bases between the two ends. This CDR3 is 15 amino acids long. This CDR3 is CASSKRDSGANVLTF. CDR3 coding DNA: TGTGCCAGCTCCAAAAGGGACTCTGGGGCCAACGTCCTGACTTTC.

The chain carries TRBV28 and TRBJ2-2; 9 bases align to TRBD2. Germline V gene data show CDR1 as MDHEN and CDR2 as SYDVKM. Trimming took 3 bases from V and 4 from J; bases not matched to a gene: 6. The CDR3 runs 16 residues. The CDR3 reads CASSLAGGPGTGELFF. The DNA of the CDR3 is TGTGCCAGCAGTTTGGCGGGAGGGCCGGGCACCGGGGAGCTGTTTTTT.

This clonotype was counted many times. V is TRBV3-1 and J is TRBJ2-1; D might be TRBD2 (5 bases). The germline gives CDR1 LGHDT, CDR2 YNNKEL (reference sequence). Trimming removed 4 bases at V and 8 bases at J, with 12 bases between. There are 13 residues in the CDR3. CDR3 sequence reads: CASSLYDGDEQFF. Here the CDR3 DNA reads TGTGCCAGCAGCCTATACGACGGGGATGAGCAGTTCTTC.

The chain couples TRBV29-1 to TRBJ2-4; 8 bases fit TRBD1. The V gene's germline CDR1 is SQVTM and CDR2 ANQGSEA. This CDR3 spans 14 amino acids. The V and J ends lost 4 bases and 6 bases, in that order; junction bases with no gene match: 8. The CDR3 reads CSVGDRYMSNIQYF. The CDR3 DNA sequence: TGCAGCGTTGGGGACAGGTACATGTCAAACATTCAGTACTTC.

This clonotype has a count of ten or more. This chain joins TRBV12-3 or TRBV12-4 and TRBJ2-2; D unresolved. The germline V and J ends were trimmed by 2 bases and 3 bases, with 7 bases remaining between them. The CDR3 consists of 14 residues. The CDR3 is CASSLTGYTGELFF. CDR3 DNA: TGTGCCAGCAGTTTAACGGGTTACACCGGGGAGCTGTTTTTT.

This CDR3 is CASIHRTATDTQYF. The CDR3 DNA reads TGTGCCAGCATCCACCGGACAGCCACAGATACGCAGTATTTT. This rearrangement joins TRBV7-2 to TRBJ2-3, with D possibly being TRBD1 (6 bases). Germline V gene lookup returns CDR1 SGHTA and CDR2 FQGNSA. V was shortened by 7 bases and J by 2 bases, with 13 bases between the two germline ends. CDR3 length: 14 residues. Filled out from reference TRBV7-2 and TRBJ2-3, the complete variable domain reads GAGVSQSPSNKVTEKGKDVELRCDPISGHTALYWYRQSLGQGLEFLIYFQGNSAPDKSGLPSDRFSAERTGGSVSTLTIQRTQQEDSAVYLCASIHRTATDTQYFGPGTRLTVL.

In this sample, this clonotype turned up many times. The V and J genes are TRBV4-3 and TRBJ2-5; TRBD2 matches 15 bases. Germline assignment: CDR1 LGHNA and CDR2 YSLEER. The CDR3 is made up of 17 amino acids. V lost 6 bases to trimming and J lost 2 bases; unmatched junction nucleotides: 7. CDR3 region: CASSRGTSGRRQETQYF. The DNA for the CDR3 is TGCGCCAGCAGTCGTGGGACTAGCGGGAGGAGGCAAGAGACCCAGTACTTC.

This clonotype was observed a handful of times. This rearrangement joins TRBV21-1 to TRBJ2-5; TRBD2 was called by the table and not checked on the DNA. TRBV21-1 is a known pseudogene. The CDR3 has 18 amino acids. The CDR3 DNA follows: TGTGCCAGCAGCAAATATAAGGACTTGCGCCAGGGGCGTGAGACCCAGTACTTC. It is translated as CASSKYKDLRQGRETQYF.

This clonotype was detected only a few times. V usage is TRBV7-9 and J usage is TRBJ2-7; no definite D call. Germline assignment: CDR1 SEHNR and CDR2 FQNEAQ (reference sequence). Trimming took 6 bases from V and 1 from J, leaving 13 bases between them. The CDR3 runs to 14 residues. In DNA form, the CDR3 reads TGTGCCAGCAGTCCTTCTGCCTATTCCTACGAGCAGTACTTC. Translating gives CASSPSAYSYEQYF.

The V and J genes are TRBV11-1 and TRBJ2-1; TRBD2 matches at 10 bases. CDR1 is SGHAT, CDR2 FQDESV, per germline (reference sequence). There are 19 residues in the CDR3. Trimming removed 1 base from V and 4 bases from J; junction bases left unmatched: 13. CDR3 nucleotide sequence: TGTGCCAGCAGCTTAGTAACTCTAGCGGGAGTTTACGGGTACAATGAGCAGTTCTTC. Encoded protein: CASSLVTLAGVYGYNEQFF.

This clonotype has a handful of counts. The chain carries TRBV9 and TRBJ2-3; D is ambiguous. Deletions cut 7 bases from V and 4 bases from J, with 7 bases between. The length of the CDR3 is 11 residues. The germline CDR1 and CDR2 sequences are SGDLS and YYNGEE. Here the CDR3 reads CASGVSDTQYF. The CDR3 DNA reads as TGTGCCAGCGGTGTATCAGATACGCAGTATTTT.

This clonotype was picked up one time. The chain combines TRBV5-3 with TRBJ2-1; D remains unclear. TRBV5-3 is an open reading frame whose function is uncertain. This CDR3 comprises 15 residues. V was pared by 2 bases and J by 5 bases, with 14 bases between. CDR3 nucleotides: TGTGCCAGAAGCTTAGTGACCAGACCTAACAATGAGCAGTTCTTC. Its protein is CARSLVTRPNNEQFF.

This clonotype occurred a few times. V usage is TRBV18 and J usage is TRBJ1-1; 9 bases align to TRBD1. V lost 3 bases to trimming and J lost 7 bases; unmatched junction nucleotides: 6. The CDR3 contains 14 residues. The V gene's germline CDR1 is KGHSH and CDR2 LQKENI. The CDR3 DNA reads as TGTGCCAGCTCACCCGGACAGGGGATGGGTGAAGCTTTCTTT. This gives the protein CASSPGQGMGEAFF.

Details on this clonotype: A much more abundant neighbour one base away suggests this may be a read error. The chain employs TRBV24-1 and TRBJ2-1, with TRBD1 as a possible D gene (6 bases). The CDR3 is 15 residues long. Germline CDR1 and CDR2: KGHDR and SFDVKD. The CDR3 here is CASSGRDNPSNEQFF. The DNA of the CDR3 is TGTGCCTCCAGTGGCCGGGACAACCCATCCAATGAGCAGTTCTTC.

This clonotype has just a few counts. The rearrangement uses TRBV5-8 and TRBJ2-7; 9 nucleotides line up with TRBD1. The length of the CDR3 is 15 residues. Trimming cost V 0 bases and J 5 bases; bases outside gene matches: 6. Germline V gene lookup returns CDR1 SGHTS and CDR2 YDEGEE. The CDR3 is CASSLARDRENEQYF. The CDR3 coding sequence is TGTGCCAGCAGCTTGGCCCGGGACAGGGAAAACGAGCAGTACTTC.

This clonotype has at least ten counts. The chain combines TRBV28 with TRBJ2-2; 8 bases agree with TRBD1. Per germline, CDR1 MDHEN and CDR2 SYDVKM. CDR3 size: 15 residues. V shed 8 bases, J shed 3 bases, and the junction held 8 bases outside the gene matches. The CDR3 DNA sequence: TGTGCCAGCCGATGGACAGGGTTGGACACCGGGGAGCTGTTTTTT. Amino acid sequence: CASRWTGLDTGELFF. The whole variable domain, remainder taken from reference TRBV28 and TRBJ2-2, is DVKVTQSSRYLVKRTGEKVFLECVQDMDHENMFWYRQDPGLGLRLIYFSYDVKMKEKGDIPEGYSVSREKKERFSLILESASTNQTSMYLCASRWTGLDTGELFFGEGSRLTVL.

This chain uses TRBV9 with TRBJ2-1, with 9 bases identical to TRBD2. The CDR3 is 14 amino acids. Germline assignment: CDR1 SGDLS and CDR2 YYNGEE. The junction had 10 bases not matched to a gene; V was cut back by 8 bases and J by 7 bases. The CDR3 is CASSAGGGRNEQFF. Written as DNA, the CDR3 is TGTGCCAGTTCAGCGGGAGGAGGAAGGAATGAGCAGTTCTTC.

This clonotype was counted only a few times. The chain carries TRBV5-1 and TRBJ2-5, with D maybe TRBD2 (6 bases). The V end was cut by 4 bases, the J end by 2 bases, with 9 bases between. The CDR3 runs 13 residues. CDR1 SGHRS and CDR2 YFSETQ come from the germline V gene. The CDR3 spells CASSRERQETQYF. The CDR3 DNA follows: TGCGCCAGCAGCCGGGAGAGGCAAGAGACCCAGTACTTC.